The 4 T cell receptor beta chains listed next were all sequenced from one sample in a study of shared clonotypes between healthy human individuals. Here immunoSEQ multiplex PCR was the method, and the copy in TCRdb shows in-frame clones only, minus some. The sample contains about half a million clones, roughly 85% of which appear only once. The sample consisted of PBMCs. The origin of the receptors is a woman aged 40 to 55 in good health. Some clones in this sample may be carry-over from other donors' samples.

The chain couples TRBV5-1 to TRBJ2-6; a weak D match, TRBD1 (6 bases). The CDR3 is 16 residues long. With 2 bases removed from V and 0 bases from J, the gap between germline ends came to 9 bases. The germline V gene has CDR1 SGHRS and CDR2 YFSETQ. The CDR3 sequence: CASSFGTSSGANVLTF. In DNA form, the CDR3 reads TGCGCCAGCAGCTTTGGGACAAGCTCTGGGGCCAACGTCCTGACTTTC.

The chain recombines TRBV6-1 with TRBJ2-3, with no clear D. The CDR3 contains 16 residues. The V end lost 0 bases, the J end lost 1 base, and 11 bases lay between the germline ends. The germline CDR1 and CDR2 sequences are MNHNS and SASEGT. The DNA of the CDR3 is TGTGCCAGCAGTGAAGCAATCCTAAAACGCACAGATACGCAGTATTTT. Its protein is CASSEAILKRTDTQYF.

V usage is TRBV19 and J usage is TRBJ1-2; the D gene is possibly TRBD1 (6 bases). The V end was cut by 1 base, the J end by 4 bases, with 13 bases between. Germline V gene sequence: CDR1 LNHDA, CDR2 SQIVND (reference sequence). There are 15 residues in the CDR3. The CDR3 nucleotides read TGTGCCAGTAGTATAGGAGCGGGACACCGCTATGGCTACACCTTC. This sequence encodes CASSIGAGHRYGYTF.

This rearrangement joins TRBV27 to TRBJ2-7; 9 positions agree with TRBD1. Trimming took 4 bases from V and 5 from J; bases not matched to a gene: 18. CDR3 length: 18 amino acids. Germline CDR1 reads MNHEY; CDR2 reads SMNVEV (reference sequence). The CDR3 is CASSSQPFAGQGVNEQYF. In DNA form, the CDR3 reads TGTGCCAGCAGTTCCCAGCCTTTCGCGGGACAGGGCGTAAACGAGCAGTACTTC.